This entry features one T cell receptor (beta chain) sequence. In the original analysis: Counts of nucleated cells, estimated from reference gene primer amplification, were obtained. Method: immunoSEQ multiplex PCR; TCRdb's copy keeps in-frame clones and lacks some. Clonal size and the V and J genes are those of that table, whereas D and trimming came from the DNA. Here the sample spans about 380,000 clones, around 90% being singletons. This entry belongs to a study of blood T cell repertoires in COVID-19. Looking at the study overall: From the United States, Italy and Spain came samples of acute and convalescent COVID-19. PBMCs, B-cell-depleted T cells, or T cells were the source of the cDNA or gDNA that made up the material.

From germline, CDR1 is LNHNV and CDR2 YYDKDF (reference sequence). Trimming removed 6 bases from V and 6 bases from J, with 18 bases in between. The CDR3 is 14 amino acids. The sample taken for sequencing was peripheral blood. The TCR was taken from a man between 18 and 29 years old with active or convalescent COVID-19. The genes are TRBV15 and TRBJ2-7, with D unresolved. CDR3 residues: CATSTLSWSSEQYF. The CDR3 DNA reads as TGTGCCACCAGTACCCTCTCGTGGTCCAGCGAGCAGTACTTC.